The 18 T cell receptor beta chains below were found in one sample sequenced in a study of Ad26.COV2.S vaccination and SARS-CoV-2 variants. The sample's treatment: around 19 received Ad26.COV2.S at low or high dose, single or two shots; a few received placebo; per-sample allocation not given. The study sampled participants on day 63 after the first vaccine or placebo injection. Sequencing used immunoSEQ multiplex PCR; TCRdb keeps in-frame clones, though not all of them. This sample has about 280,000 clones, with approximately 87% found just once. The sample was peripheral blood, taken in a trial of Ad26.COV2.S vaccine versus placebo. The receptors come from a person aged 18-65 years who received the Ad26.COV2.S COVID-19 vaccine or a placebo.

This clone was detected only once. The J gene is TRBJ1-1, the V gene TRBV10-2; unclear D gene. Trimming cost V 3 bases and J 4 bases, with 6 bases left between them. This CDR3 has 12 residues. In germline, CDR1 is WSHSY, CDR2 SAAADI. The CDR3 DNA is TGCGCCAGCAGTGATTTGAGCACTGAAGCTTTCTTT. This codes for CASSDLSTEAFF.

The chain carries TRBV3-1 (or the pseudogene TRBV3-2) and TRBJ2-7; tentative D call: TRBD2 (6 bases). This CDR3 contains 17 residues. The V gene lost 0 bases and the J gene lost 0 bases, with 15 bases spanning the gap. From germline, CDR1 is LGHDT and CDR2 YNNKEL (reference sequence). The CDR3 region is CASSQESRRAISYEQYF. The CDR3 bases are TGTGCCAGCAGCCAAGAGTCTCGGAGGGCTATCTCCTACGAGCAGTACTTC.

The chain carries TRBV6-2 or TRBV6-3 and TRBJ1-6; 11 positions agree with TRBD1. The germline gives CDR1 MNHEY, CDR2 SVGEGT. Losses at the gene ends were 6 bases for V and 7 bases for J; bases not matched to a gene: 8. The CDR3 loop spans 16 amino acids. Here the CDR3 reads CASSFRGQGANSPLHF. CDR3 bases: TGTGCCAGCAGCTTTCGTGGACAGGGGGCGAATTCACCCCTCCACTTT.

This chain links TRBV5-4 with TRBJ2-2; unclear D gene. The V and J ends lost 4 bases and 2 bases respectively, with 15 bases between them. CDR3 length: 16 amino acids. The germline CDR1 and CDR2 sequences are SGHNT and YYREEE (reference sequence). The CDR3 DNA is TGTGCCAGCAGCAGAGTAACGAGAACAAACACCGGGGAGCTGTTTTTT. Its translation is CASSRVTRTNTGELFF. The full variable domain, with the rest looked up from reference TRBV5-4 and TRBJ2-2, is ETGVTQSPTHLIKTRGQQVTLRCSSQSGHNTVSWYQQALGQGPQFIFQYYREEENGRGNFPPRFSGLQFPNYSSELNVNALELDDSALYLCASSRVTRTNTGELFFGEGSRLTVL.

This clone was found a few times. The chain links TRBV2 to TRBJ1-3; 7 positions match TRBD1. The V gene's germline CDR1 is SNHLY and CDR2 FYNNEI. This CDR3 region has 11 residues. CDR3 nucleotides: TGTGCAACAGGGGCCGGAAACACCATATATTTT. Its translation is CATGAGNTIYF.

The chain joins TRBV3-1 (or the pseudogene TRBV3-2) to TRBJ2-7, with TRBD2 as a possible D gene (6 bases). Per germline, CDR1 LGHDT and CDR2 YNNKEL (reference sequence). The V and J ends lost 5 bases and 2 bases respectively, with 13 bases between them. The CDR3 is 14 residues long. As DNA, the CDR3 is TGTGCCAGCAGCTCGGGACTCCAAACCTACGAGCAGTACTTC. Translation gives CASSSGLQTYEQYF.

The chain joins TRBV27 to TRBJ1-1, with 9 bases fitting TRBD1. Germline V lookup: CDR1 MNHEY, CDR2 SMNVEV (reference sequence). The V and J ends lost 7 bases and 5 bases, in that order; junction bases with no gene match: 8. The CDR3 spans 14 residues. The CDR3 region has the DNA TGTGCCAGCAAAAGGGACAGGGAAGGGACTGAAGCTTTCTTT. Translating gives CASKRDREGTEAFF.

This clone occurred once. J is TRBJ1-2 and V is TRBV18, with 9 positions matching TRBD1. With 2 bases clipped from V and 3 bases from J, the junction kept 1 base outside the gene matches. Per germline, CDR1 KGHSH and CDR2 LQKENI. This CDR3 has 14 residues. CDR3 amino acids: CASSPRTGDYGYTF. CDR3 bases: TGTGCCAGCTCACCAAGGACAGGGGACTATGGCTACACCTTC. The whole variable domain, remainder taken from reference TRBV18 and TRBJ1-2, is NAGVMQNPRHLVRRRGQEARLRCSPMKGHSHVYWYRQLPEEGLKFMVYLQKENIIDESGMPKERFSAEFPKEGPSILRIQQVVRGDSAAYFCASSPRTGDYGYTFGSGTRLTVV.

The V gene is TRBV18, the J gene TRBJ2-5; D unresolved. Looked up from germline, CDR1 is KGHSH and CDR2 is LQKENI. The CDR3 sequence is 13 residues long. V was cut by 3 bases and J by 1 base, with 6 bases left in between. CDR3 DNA: TGTGCCAGCTCACCTAGGCTCCAAGAGACCCAGTACTTC. This codes for CASSPRLQETQYF.

The chain links TRBV7-2 to TRBJ1-1; unclear D gene. Trimming removed 1 base at V and 4 bases at J, with 13 bases between. The CDR3 is made up of 15 amino acids. CDR1 is SGHTA, CDR2 FQGNSA, per germline. This chain's CDR3 is CASSLGVGLITEAFF. The CDR3 region has the DNA TGTGCCAGCAGCTTAGGTGTGGGTCTGATCACTGAAGCTTTCTTT.

The V gene is TRBV5-4, the J gene TRBJ2-3, with D perhaps TRBD2 (5 bases). CDR3 size: 15 residues. Germline V gene sequence: CDR1 SGHNT, CDR2 YYREEE (reference sequence). The germline V and J ends were trimmed by 3 bases and 2 bases, with 13 bases remaining between them. DNA for the CDR3: TGTGCCAGCAGCTGGAGCCGGGATGCCACAGATACGCAGTATTTT. Translating it yields CASSWSRDATDTQYF.

This chain uses TRBV2 with TRBJ1-1, with D unresolved. V was trimmed by 4 bases and J by 7 bases, leaving 7 bases between them. Germline V gene sequence: CDR1 SNHLY, CDR2 FYNNEI. There are 11 residues in the CDR3. Here the CDR3 reads CASSVGIEAFF. The CDR3 DNA reads TGTGCCAGCAGTGTAGGCATTGAAGCTTTCTTT.

CDR3 nucleotide sequence: TGTGCCAGCAGCCGCCGGACAGGGTCCGAGACTTACACCTTC. Protein sequence: CASSRRTGSETYTF. This chain uses TRBV6-2 or TRBV6-3 with TRBJ1-2, with 8 bases matching TRBD1. Trimming at V came to 6 bases and at J to 11 bases, leaving 14 bases not matched to a gene. The length of the CDR3 is 14 residues. Germline values: CDR1 MNHEY, CDR2 SVGEGT.

CDR3 in amino acids: CASSLGASSYEQYF. Written as DNA, the CDR3 is TGTGCCAGCAGCTTAGGCGCAAGCTCCTACGAGCAGTACTTC. J is TRBJ2-7 and V is TRBV7-9; D not certain. Trimming pared 1 base from V and 0 bases from J, leaving 7 bases between. CDR1 and CDR2 from the germline V gene are SEHNR and FQNEAQ (reference sequence). The CDR3 sequence is 14 residues long.

The DNA of the CDR3 is TGTGCCAGCGGAAAGAGAAGCGAAGGCACTGAAGCTTTCTTT. It translates to CASGKRSEGTEAFF. The chain links TRBV2 to TRBJ1-1, with D uncertain. Deletions cut 8 bases from V and 4 bases from J, with 17 bases between. There are 14 residues in the CDR3. CDR1 and CDR2 (germline): SNHLY, FYNNEI.

The chain recombines TRBV3-1 (or the pseudogene TRBV3-2) with TRBJ1-6; D gene unclear. V was clipped by 0 bases and J by 10 bases, with 4 bases between them. The CDR3 loop spans 12 amino acids. Germline lookup yields CDR1 LGHDT and CDR2 YNNKEL (reference sequence). CDR3 sequence (DNA): TGTGCCAGCAGCCAAGATGAGTCACCCCTCCACTTT. Translating gives CASSQDESPLHF.

The rearrangement uses TRBV18 and TRBJ1-1; no firm D call. CDR1 is KGHSH, CDR2 LQKENI, per germline. Trimming removed 5 bases from V and 3 bases from J, with 7 bases in between. The length of the CDR3 is 12 residues. In nucleotides, the CDR3 is TGTGCCAGCTCAAATGGGGACACTGAAGCTTTCTTT. Protein: CASSNGDTEAFF.

This clone was seen only once. V usage is TRBV18 and J usage is TRBJ1-1; 10 bases are a match to TRBD1. After removal of 1 base from V and 7 bases from J, the junction contained 3 bases not matched to a gene. The germline gives CDR1 KGHSH, CDR2 LQKENI. CDR3 length equals 14 residues. The CDR3 nucleotides are TGTGCCAGCTCACCACAGAGGACAGGGGGTGAAGCTTTCTTT. This encodes CASSPQRTGGEAFF.